Described below is a single T cell receptor beta chain sequence and its context. Its antigen is not yet known. Base qualities are not recorded, but no much larger clone differs from it by a single base. The germline V gene gives CDR1 as SGHDT and CDR2 as YYEEEE. Deletion took 4 bases off V and 0 bases off J, with a span of 7 bases between the germline ends. Reading from cysteine to phenylalanine, the CDR3 counts 13 amino acids. The read is trimmed to its CDR3 DNA, 39 bases read in frame from base 1. The library relied on the immunoSEQ multiplex PCR assay. For the multiplex PCR, a mixture combining 60 forward primers for TCR Vbeta segments and 13 reverse primers for TCR Jbeta segments was used. The CDR3 region of rearranged TCR beta genes was amplified from genomic DNA by a multiplex PCR assay. The amplified TCR beta libraries were sequenced on the Illumina HiSeq System as 87-base-pair reads. The original pipeline was this. Across the 700 or so repertoires, a later analysis counted tens of millions of unique TCR beta chains, about 10 million of which were shared by at least two donors. To remove PCR and sequencing errors, raw reads were error-corrected and collapsed into unique sequences using a nearest-neighbor algorithm that merged closely related sequences. V, D and J gene segments were assigned by aligning CDR3 sequences to IMGT reference sequences. Each retained sequence needed at least a six-nucleotide match to both a V gene segment and a J gene segment. Rearrangements were called productive when the CDR3 lacked stop codons and stayed in frame with V and J; all others were non-productive. CDR3 was defined by IMGT convention, running from the second conserved V-encoded cysteine to the conserved J-encoded phenylalanine. The earlier analysis of 587 of the donors excluded any sequence lacking an unambiguous match to a single V gene segment. In an earlier analysis of 450 to 750 of the donors, a V segment was called functional when productive rearrangements were above 56.7%, and segregating when the standard deviation between donors exceeded 5%. A statistical classification framework was developed to diagnose cytomegalovirus status using the catalog of TCR beta chain sequences. A later analysis assigned V and J genes by comparing TCR nucleotide sequences with IMGT/GENE-DB human TR gene sequences. Using the TCRdist pipeline, a later analysis assigned CDR3 sequences along with most-parsimonious VDJ recombination scenarios. In a later analysis, each TCR beta chain was defined by its CDR3 amino acid sequence together with its V-gene family, and reads without a unique V-gene family were excluded. In a later analysis, 500 to 700 highly shared, low-generation-probability nucleotide sequences were removed to address suspected cross-contamination and a sequencing artifact. In a later analysis, a clonal expansion index was calculated for each public chain from normalized within-repertoire ranks of inferred template counts. A later analysis computed generation probabilities with a VDJ recombination model fitted to out-of-frame rearrangements, and checked the results against IGoR. In a later analysis, hypergeometric tests were used to score TCR-TCR, TCR-HLA and TCR-CMV co-occurrence, with a repertoire-size bias correction applied to TCR pairs. To estimate false discovery rates, a later analysis permuted the HLA or CMV assignments 20 times. In a later analysis, co-occurring TCRs were grouped using DBSCAN, with TCRdist sequence similarity added in when clustering inside HLA-allele-positive subsets. Co-occurrence clustering excluded repertoires with fewer than 30,000 or more than 120,000 public chains, plus five with anomalous nucleotide sharing. TCRdb re-hosts the immuneACCESS table, in-frame sequences only. Its copies lack some clones; in the studies checked, an unresolved V gene accounts for under half of them, and the cause for the rest is not known. The DNA gave D and trimming, while V, J and clone size come from that table. A total of fewer than 120,000 clones appear in this sample, around 88% of them only once. Clones ranked in the top ten supply more than 1.5% of the sample.

This sample was included in a study of cytomegalovirus exposure and HLA in healthy donors (TCRdb year 2017). Looking at the study overall: An earlier analysis of approximately 600 of the donors reported about 290 Gb of sequence data and some 120 million unique TCR beta sequences from around 200 million T cells. An early release that covered roughly 600 HLA-typed donors contained around 300 gigabases of sequencing data and 65 million to 100 million unique TCR sequences. The genetic ancestry cluster associated with self-reported Caucasian donors included over 65% of the approximately 400 genotyped donors. The study aimed to test whether signatures of past pathogen exposure could be identified by cataloging public T cell receptors. The study profiled the T cell repertoires of about 720 subjects by immunosequencing and related them to cytomegalovirus serostatus. Along with the approximately 650-subject first cohort, a separate validation cohort of some 130 different subjects was used. To predict cytomegalovirus infection status, the study combined high-throughput TCR immunosequencing, statistical association of individual TCRs with disease status, and machine learning. A later analysis re-analyzed previously published TCR beta repertoires from 600 to 850 donors and added high-resolution HLA genotyping to study TCR occurrence patterns. The later analysis used no new phenotypic data to find candidate immune exposures, relying instead on TCR beta sequences and their occurrence across donors. To decide whether each TCR beta V gene segment behaved as functional or pseudogenic, an earlier analysis of some 600 of the donors relied on high-throughput TCR beta sequencing. Alongside the repertoire data, information on donor age, sex, ethnicity and CMV serostatus was compiled. Genome-wide SNP genotypes for about 60% of the roughly 670 donors were used in a later genetic analysis, which treated that subset as a discovery cohort. Every discovery cohort repertoire had been produced on one sequencing platform. Both class I and class II loci were covered by HLA typing, at four-digit resolution. The number of donors typed differed by locus, with about 620-630 for A, B, C, DRB1 and DQB1, roughly 520 for DQA1, 606 for DPA1, and around 450 for DPB1. Because of strong linkage in the cohort, five DR-DQ haplotypes were treated as single units for association and clustering. Among some 410 genotyped donors of the cohort, an average of about 240,000 unique TCR beta nucleotide sequences were sequenced per donor, 15% to 20% of them non-productive.

The cohort consisted of 666 healthy bone marrow donors. All cohort members were sampled while nominally healthy, although unrecorded immune exposures were likely present. The donor tested CMV seronegative and was one of the 352 seronegative cohort members. A peripheral blood sample was collected from each donor, and TCR beta sequencing was performed on peripheral blood mononuclear cells. Genomic DNA was extracted from the blood cell samples with the Qiagen DNeasy Blood Extraction Kit. What the study reported, not specific to this receptor: CMV serostatus was the only immune exposure information available for the cohort. In this cohort, only TCR beta chains were sequenced, and detectable features were limited by the absence of alpha or paired-chain data. The earlier analysis of about 600 of the donors excluded 15 to 20 rarely observed V segments, including chromosome 9 orphons, because counts were too low. A total of 164 TCR beta chains were listed by the study as associated with cytomegalovirus. Roughly uniform sequencing depth across donors was assumed in presence/absence analyses, although this assumption may not hold. In vitro tests confirmed that a few of the cytomegalovirus-associated TCR beta chains recognize cytomegalovirus antigens. A later analysis found that TCR association rates varied across HLA loci, with DRB1 alleles showing the most associated TCRs and HLA-C alleles the fewest. Some IMGT-functional V segments, including TRBV6-2 and TRBV6-3, could not be told apart with the 87-base-pair reads, so those segments were excluded. An association between a missense DCLRE1C variant and V-gene and J-gene trimming of TCR beta chains was found in a later genetic analysis and replicated in an independent cohort. Linkage disequilibrium might explain the correlated functional status among segregating V segments, but an unknown experimental factor could not be ruled out. While some public TCRs were present in many individuals, most TCR sequences turned up only very rarely across donors. A further reported finding was that TCR beta sequences accurately predicted the HLA-A and HLA-B alleles for most subjects in the first cohort. The authors suggested that the approach could potentially be extended to other disease states and immunological phenotypes. In a later analysis, 16,951 TCR beta sequences were associated with specific HLA alleles at a false discovery rate of 0.05. A later analysis reported that several top co-occurrence clusters appeared linked to parvovirus B19, influenza, CMV and Epstein-Barr virus. A later genetic analysis reported fewer N-insertions in productive TCRs among donors in an Asian-associated ancestry cluster than the roughly 700-donor mean. Because HLA typing was unavailable for some donors at each locus, only the typed subset was used in association tests. Cytomegalovirus status was reported to be diagnosed by the classifier with high specificity and sensitivity in both the original and validation cohorts. In a later analysis, most CMV-associated TCR beta chains were found to appear HLA-restricted, with HLA associations seemingly driven largely by CMV exposure. Strong co-occurrence of HLA alleles, especially DR and DQ, made assigning TCR associations to individual alleles difficult. Compared with equally common non-associated chains, HLA-associated TCR beta chains in a later analysis were more clonally expanded and had lower generation probabilities. In an earlier analysis of about 550 of the donors, most TCR beta V segments were observed in productive rearrangements about 87% or about 30% of the time, broadly matching IMGT annotations. The sequencing pipeline was judged likely to have produced a cluster of highly shared sequence variants as a technical artifact.

The V and J segments used are TRBV5-6 and TRBJ1-1; there is no confident call for the D gene. The TCR sequence derives from a man aged 40-55 years in good health and CMV-seronegative. The material sequenced was PBMCs. At the DNA level, the sequence is TGTGCCAGCAGCATGAGGTTGAACACTGAAGCTTTCTTT. This translates into CASSMRLNTEAFF.